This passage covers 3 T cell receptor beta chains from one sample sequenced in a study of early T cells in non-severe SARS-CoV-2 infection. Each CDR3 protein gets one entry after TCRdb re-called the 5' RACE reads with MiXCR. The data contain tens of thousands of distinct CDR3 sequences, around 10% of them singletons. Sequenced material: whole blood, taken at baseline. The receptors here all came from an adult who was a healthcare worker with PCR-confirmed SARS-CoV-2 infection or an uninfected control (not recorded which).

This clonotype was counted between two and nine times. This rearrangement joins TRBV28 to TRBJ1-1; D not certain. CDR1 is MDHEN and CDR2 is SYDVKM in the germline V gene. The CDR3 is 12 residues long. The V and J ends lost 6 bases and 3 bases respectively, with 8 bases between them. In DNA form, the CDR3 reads TGTGCCAGCAGCCTTCAGCACACTGAAGCTTTCTTT. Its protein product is CASSLQHTEAFF.

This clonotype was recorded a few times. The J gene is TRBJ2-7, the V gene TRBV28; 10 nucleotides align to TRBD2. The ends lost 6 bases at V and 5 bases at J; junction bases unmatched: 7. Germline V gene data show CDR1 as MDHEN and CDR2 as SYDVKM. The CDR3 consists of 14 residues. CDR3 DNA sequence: TGTGCCAGCAGCACCGGGACTAGCGTCCACGAGCAGTACTTC. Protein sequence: CASSTGTSVHEQYF.

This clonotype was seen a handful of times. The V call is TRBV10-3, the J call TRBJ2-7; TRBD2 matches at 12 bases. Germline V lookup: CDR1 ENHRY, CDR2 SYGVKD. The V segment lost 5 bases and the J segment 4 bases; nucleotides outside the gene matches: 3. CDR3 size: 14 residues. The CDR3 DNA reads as TGTGCCATCAGTATGACTAGCGGGGGATACGAGCAGTACTTC. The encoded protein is CAISMTSGGYEQYF.